The clone carrying this T cell receptor (beta chain) was observed many times. The antigen is not known. This specimen comes from a study of breast tumors, draining lymph nodes, adjacent tissues. Samples came from axillary lymph nodes draining the breast cancer. General study results and limits: The lymph node origin of tumor T cells was framed as consistent with a hypothesis, not demonstrated. Tumors had less TCR diversity than lymph nodes, more than nontumor tissue. Most tumor T cells seemingly derive from lymph node, then expand in tumor.

TCRdb used MiXCR to reprocess the multiplex PCR reads, holding one entry per CDR3 protein. The table records more than 200,000 distinct CDR3 sequences, 32% of them present only once. The TCR was taken from a female donor with breast cancer. Some clones in this sample may be carry-over from other donors' samples. Sequenced input: axillary lymph node tissue.

CDR3 sequence: CASSGLQGSGELFF. CDR3 nucleotides: TGTGCCAGTAGTGGACTACAGGGGTCCGGGGAGCTGTTTTTT. V gene TRBV19 combines with J gene TRBJ2-2; a possible D gene is TRBD1 (7 bases). The CDR3 consists of 14 residues. The germline CDR1 and CDR2 sequences are LNHDA and SQIVND (reference sequence). Trimming left V 5 bases short and J 6 bases short, with 13 bases between.